Reported below is one T cell receptor beta chain. Its antigen is unidentified. Investigators reverse transcribed all isolated RNA, so they sequenced expressed TCRB transcripts. Several million reads were obtained on average from naive, central memory and regulatory T cell samples. The assay was immunoSEQ multiplex PCR, and TCRdb's table has in-frame clones only and misses some. The data hold 280,000 or so clones, with approximately 16% observed a single time. These data come from a study of beta chain features in type 1 diabetes. Background on the study: Patients looked much like healthy donors when it came to age, gender and cell yields.

V lost 3 bases and J 1 base, leaving 12 bases between the germline ends. Germline CDR1 reads SQVTM; CDR2 reads ANQGSEA. There are 14 residues in the CDR3. Overall study results and limits: No resolution was reached here on whether HLA type influences TCRB rearrangement. In type 1 diabetes patients, VDJ junctions had fewer insertions; deletions at these junctions were more frequent. Type 1 diabetes patients had TCRB CDR3s that were shorter (moderately but significantly so) in all four CD4+ subsets.

Specimen: naive CD4+ T cells from blood. The genes are TRBV29-1 and TRBJ1-1; possibly TRBD1 for D (5 bases). The TCR originated in a man aged 18 to 30 with type 1 diabetes. CDR3 coding DNA: TGCAGCGTTGAGGTGGGGCAGGGGAACACTGAAGCTTTCTTT. It specifies CSVEVGQGNTEAFF.